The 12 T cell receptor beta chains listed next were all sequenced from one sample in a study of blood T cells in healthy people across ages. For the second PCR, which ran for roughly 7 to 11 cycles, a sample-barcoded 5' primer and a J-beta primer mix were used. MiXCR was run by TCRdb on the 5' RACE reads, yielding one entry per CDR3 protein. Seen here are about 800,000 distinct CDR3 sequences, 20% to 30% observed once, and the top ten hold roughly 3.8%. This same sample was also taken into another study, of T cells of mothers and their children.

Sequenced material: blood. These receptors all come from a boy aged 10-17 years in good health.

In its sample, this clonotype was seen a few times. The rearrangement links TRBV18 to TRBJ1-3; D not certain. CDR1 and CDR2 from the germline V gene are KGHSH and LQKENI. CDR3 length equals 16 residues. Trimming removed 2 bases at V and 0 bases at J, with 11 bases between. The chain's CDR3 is CASSPIRGDSGNTIYF. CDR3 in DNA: TGTGCCAGCTCACCAATCCGGGGAGACTCTGGAAACACCATATATTTT.

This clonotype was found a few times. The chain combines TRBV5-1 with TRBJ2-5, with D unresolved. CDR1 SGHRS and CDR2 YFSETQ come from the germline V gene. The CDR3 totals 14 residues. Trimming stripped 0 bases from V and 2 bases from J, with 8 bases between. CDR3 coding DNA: TGCGCCAGCAGCTTGGTTACGGAACAAGAGACCCAGTACTTC. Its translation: CASSLVTEQETQYF.

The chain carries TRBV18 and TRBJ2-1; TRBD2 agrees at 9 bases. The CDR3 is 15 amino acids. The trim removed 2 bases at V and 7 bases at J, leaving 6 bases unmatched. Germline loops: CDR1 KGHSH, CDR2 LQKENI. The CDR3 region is CASSPEGLARNEQFF. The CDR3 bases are TGTGCCAGCTCACCAGAAGGACTAGCGCGTAATGAGCAGTTCTTC.

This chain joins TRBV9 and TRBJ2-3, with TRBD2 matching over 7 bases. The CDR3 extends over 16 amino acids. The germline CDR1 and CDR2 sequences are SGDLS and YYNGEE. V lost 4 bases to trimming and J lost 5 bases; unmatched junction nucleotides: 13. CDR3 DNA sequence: TGTGCCAGCAGCCCAACAAGGGCGGGGGAAAAAGATACGCAGTATTTT. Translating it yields CASSPTRAGEKDTQYF.

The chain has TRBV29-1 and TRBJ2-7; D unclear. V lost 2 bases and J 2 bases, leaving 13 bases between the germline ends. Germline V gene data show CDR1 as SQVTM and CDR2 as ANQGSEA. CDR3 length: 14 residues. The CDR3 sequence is CSVESDLWPYEQYF. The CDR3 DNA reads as TGCAGCGTTGAATCGGACCTTTGGCCCTACGAGCAGTACTTC.

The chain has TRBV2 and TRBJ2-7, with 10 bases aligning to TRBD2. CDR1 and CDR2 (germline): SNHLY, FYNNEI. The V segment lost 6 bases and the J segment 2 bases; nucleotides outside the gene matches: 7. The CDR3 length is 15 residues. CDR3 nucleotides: TGTGCCAGCAGGGCCGGACTAGCGGAGACCTACGAGCAGTACTTC. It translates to CASRAGLAETYEQYF.

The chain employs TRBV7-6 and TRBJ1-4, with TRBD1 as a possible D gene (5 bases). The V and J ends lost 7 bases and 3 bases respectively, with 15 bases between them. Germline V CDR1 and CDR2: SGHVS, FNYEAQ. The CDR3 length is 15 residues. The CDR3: CASTRGTDANEKLFF. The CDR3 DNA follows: TGTGCCAGCACACGCGGGACCGATGCTAATGAAAAACTGTTTTTT.

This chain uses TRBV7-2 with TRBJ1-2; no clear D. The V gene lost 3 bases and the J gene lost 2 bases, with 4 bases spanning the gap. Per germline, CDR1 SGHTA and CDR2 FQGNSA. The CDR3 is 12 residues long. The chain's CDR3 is CASSFQNYGYTF. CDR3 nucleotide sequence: TGTGCCAGCAGCTTCCAGAACTATGGCTACACCTTC.

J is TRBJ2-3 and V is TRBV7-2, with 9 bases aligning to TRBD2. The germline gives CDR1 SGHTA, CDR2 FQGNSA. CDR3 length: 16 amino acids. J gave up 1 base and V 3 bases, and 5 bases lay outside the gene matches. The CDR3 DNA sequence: TGTGCCAGCAGCTTCACGGCTAGCGGGGGCACAGATACGCAGTATTTT. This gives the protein CASSFTASGGTDTQYF.

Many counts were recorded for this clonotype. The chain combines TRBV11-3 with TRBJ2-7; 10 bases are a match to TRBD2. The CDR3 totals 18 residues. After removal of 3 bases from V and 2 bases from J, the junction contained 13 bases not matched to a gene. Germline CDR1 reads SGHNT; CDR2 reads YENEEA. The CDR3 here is CASSFVAASGSLAYEQYF. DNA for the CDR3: TGTGCCAGCAGCTTCGTTGCTGCTAGCGGGAGTCTAGCCTACGAGCAGTACTTC.

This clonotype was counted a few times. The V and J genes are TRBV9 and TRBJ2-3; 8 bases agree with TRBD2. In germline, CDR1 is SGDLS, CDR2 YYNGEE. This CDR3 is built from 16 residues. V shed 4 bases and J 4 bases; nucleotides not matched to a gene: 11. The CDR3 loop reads CASSITGGPLSDTQYF. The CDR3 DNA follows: TGTGCCAGCAGCATCACGGGAGGGCCTCTTTCAGATACGCAGTATTTT.

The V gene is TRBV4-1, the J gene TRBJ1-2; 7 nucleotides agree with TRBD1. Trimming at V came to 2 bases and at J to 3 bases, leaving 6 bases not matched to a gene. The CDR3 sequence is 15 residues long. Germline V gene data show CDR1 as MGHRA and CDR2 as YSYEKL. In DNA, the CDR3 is TGCGCCAGCAGCCAACCCCCAGGGGGTTACTATGGCTACACCTTC. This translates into CASSQPPGGYYGYTF.